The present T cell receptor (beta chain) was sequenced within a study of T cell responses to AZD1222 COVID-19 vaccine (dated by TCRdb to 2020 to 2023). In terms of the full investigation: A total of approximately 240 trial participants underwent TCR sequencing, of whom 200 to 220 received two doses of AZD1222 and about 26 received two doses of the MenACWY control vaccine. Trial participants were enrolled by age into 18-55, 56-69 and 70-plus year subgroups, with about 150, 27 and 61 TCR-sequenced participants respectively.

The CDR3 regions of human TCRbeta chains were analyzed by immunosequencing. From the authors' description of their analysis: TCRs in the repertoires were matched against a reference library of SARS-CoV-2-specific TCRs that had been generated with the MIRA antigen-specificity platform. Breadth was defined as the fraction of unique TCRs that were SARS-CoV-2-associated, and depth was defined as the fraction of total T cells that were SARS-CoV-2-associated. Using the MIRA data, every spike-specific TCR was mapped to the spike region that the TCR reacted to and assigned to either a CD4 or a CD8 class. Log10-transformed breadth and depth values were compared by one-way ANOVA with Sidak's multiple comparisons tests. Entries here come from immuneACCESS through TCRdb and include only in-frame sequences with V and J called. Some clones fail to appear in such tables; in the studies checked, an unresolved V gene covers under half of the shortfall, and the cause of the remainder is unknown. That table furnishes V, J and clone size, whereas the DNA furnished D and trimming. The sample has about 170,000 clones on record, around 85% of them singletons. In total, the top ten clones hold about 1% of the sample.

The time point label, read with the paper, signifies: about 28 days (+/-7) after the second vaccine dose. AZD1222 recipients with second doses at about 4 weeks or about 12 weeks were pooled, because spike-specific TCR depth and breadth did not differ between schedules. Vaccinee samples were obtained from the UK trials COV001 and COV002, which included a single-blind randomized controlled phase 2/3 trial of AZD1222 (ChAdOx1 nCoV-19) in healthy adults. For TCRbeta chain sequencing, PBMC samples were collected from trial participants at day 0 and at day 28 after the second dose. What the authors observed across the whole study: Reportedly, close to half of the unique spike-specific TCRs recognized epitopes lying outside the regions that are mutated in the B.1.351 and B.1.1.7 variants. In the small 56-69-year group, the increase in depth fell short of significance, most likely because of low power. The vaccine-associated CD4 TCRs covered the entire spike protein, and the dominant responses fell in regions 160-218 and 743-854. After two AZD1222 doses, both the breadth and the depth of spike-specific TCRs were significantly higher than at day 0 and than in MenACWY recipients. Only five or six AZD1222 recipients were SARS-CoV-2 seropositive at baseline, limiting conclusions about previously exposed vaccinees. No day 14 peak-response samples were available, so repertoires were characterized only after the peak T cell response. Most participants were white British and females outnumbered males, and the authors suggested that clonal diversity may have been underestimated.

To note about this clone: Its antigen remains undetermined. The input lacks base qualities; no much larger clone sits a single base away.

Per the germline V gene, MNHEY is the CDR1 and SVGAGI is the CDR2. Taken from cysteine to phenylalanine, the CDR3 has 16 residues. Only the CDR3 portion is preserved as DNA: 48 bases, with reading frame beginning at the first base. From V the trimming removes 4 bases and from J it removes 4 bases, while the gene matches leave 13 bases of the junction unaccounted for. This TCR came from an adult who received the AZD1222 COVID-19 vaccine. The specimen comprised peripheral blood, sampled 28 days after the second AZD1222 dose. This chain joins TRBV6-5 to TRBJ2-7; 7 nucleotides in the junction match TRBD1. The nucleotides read TGTGCCAGCAGTTCCGCGGCCGGGACAGCCCTTTACGAGCAGTACTTC. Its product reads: CASSSAAGTALYEQYF.